The 28 T cell receptor beta chains given below trace back to one sample, sequenced in a study of cytomegalovirus exposure and HLA in healthy donors. The data were produced by immunoSEQ multiplex PCR, yet TCRdb's version contains in-frame clones alone and is incomplete. The data show roughly 60,000 clones, about 96% seen once. The sequenced sample was PBMCs. These receptors were taken from a young man in good health and CMV-seronegative.

The V and J genes are TRBV5-1 and TRBJ1-5; D is unresolved. The V end lost 4 bases, the J end lost 3 bases, and 11 bases lay between the germline ends. CDR3 size: 14 residues. Per germline, CDR1 SGHRS and CDR2 YFSETQ. The CDR3 here is CASSGPYFNQPQHF. In DNA, the CDR3 is TGCGCCAGCAGCGGGCCCTACTTCAATCAGCCCCAGCATTTT.

The V gene is TRBV5-6, the J gene TRBJ2-3; 13 bases agree with TRBD2. The germline V gene encodes CDR1 SGHDT and CDR2 YYEEEE. J was trimmed by 3 bases and V by 1 base; bases with no gene match: 8. The length of the CDR3 is 18 residues. The CDR3 nucleotides read TGTGCCAGCAGCTTGCCGGGACTAGCGGGAATCGGGACAGATACGCAGTATTTT. It codes for CASSLPGLAGIGTDTQYF.

In this sample, this clone turned up a few times. In nucleotides, the CDR3 is TGTGCCAGCAGTGGGACTAACACCGGGGAGCTGTTTTTT. It is translated as CASSGTNTGELFF. The chain links TRBV6-4 to TRBJ2-2, with D perhaps TRBD2 (5 bases). Deletions cut 4 bases from V and 2 bases from J, with 5 bases between. Germline CDR1 is MRHNA and CDR2 is SNTAGT. CDR3 length equals 13 residues.

V is TRBV4-2 and J is TRBJ2-2; D remains ambiguous. Per germline, CDR1 LGHNA and CDR2 YNFKEQ. There are 15 residues in the CDR3. The V end lost 0 bases, the J end lost 2 bases, and 7 bases lay between the germline ends. The CDR3: CASSQDLENTGELFF. The CDR3, as DNA: TGTGCCAGCAGCCAAGATTTAGAAAACACCGGGGAGCTGTTTTTT.

This clone showed up just once. The V call is TRBV11-2, the J call TRBJ2-1, with a possible D match to TRBD1 (5 bases). Deletions cut 5 bases from V and 0 bases from J, with 14 bases between. The CDR3 spans 16 residues. Germline loops: CDR1 SGHAT, CDR2 FQNNGV. CDR3 amino acids: CASSPRADSSYNEQFF. The CDR3 nucleotides read TGTGCCAGCAGCCCCCGGGCCGACAGCTCCTACAATGAGCAGTTCTTC.

The chain joins TRBV6-1 to TRBJ1-5, with a possible D match to TRBD1 (5 bases). The CDR3 loop spans 16 amino acids. Germline lookup yields CDR1 MNHNS and CDR2 SASEGT. Deletions cut 2 bases from V and 1 base from J, with 12 bases between. CDR3 loop: CASSERQGLSNQPQHF. In nucleotides, the CDR3 is TGTGCCAGCAGTGAACGGCAGGGATTAAGCAATCAGCCCCAGCATTTT.

In this sample, this clone turned up once. J is TRBJ2-3 and V is TRBV6-5; tentatively, D is TRBD1 (6 bases). V was shortened by 8 bases and J by 6 bases, with 15 bases between the two germline ends. Germline V gives CDR1 MNHEY, CDR2 SVGAGI. CDR3 length: 13 residues. The CDR3 spells CASLGAGGDTQYF. The CDR3 DNA follows: TGTGCCAGCCTGGGGGCTGGAGGTGATACGCAGTATTTT.

The CDR3 region is CASSFKLAGGEQYF. Here the CDR3 DNA reads TGTGCCAGCAGTTTCAAACTAGCGGGAGGTGAGCAGTACTTC. V and J are TRBV28 and TRBJ2-7, with 12 bases matching TRBD2. V dropped 3 bases and J dropped 7; count of bases not matched to a gene: 4. CDR3 size: 14 residues. Germline loops: CDR1 MDHEN, CDR2 SYDVKM.

The chain carries TRBV9 and TRBJ2-5; 8 bases line up with TRBD1. V shed 6 bases and J 2 bases; nucleotides not matched to a gene: 6. From germline, CDR1 is SGDLS and CDR2 YYNGEE. The CDR3 runs 14 residues. The CDR3 spells CASNARGRQETQYF. In DNA form, the CDR3 reads TGTGCCAGCAATGCCAGGGGGCGTCAAGAGACCCAGTACTTC.

V and J are TRBV9 and TRBJ2-1; 10 bases map to TRBD2. With 0 bases clipped from V and 6 bases from J, the junction kept 3 bases outside the gene matches. The CDR3 is 15 residues long. Germline CDR1 reads SGDLS; CDR2 reads YYNGEE. The CDR3 DNA follows: TGTGCCAGCAGCGTAGAAACTAGCGGGATCAATGAGCAGTTCTTC. This gives the protein CASSVETSGINEQFF.

The chain has TRBV5-5 and TRBJ2-3; 8 positions agree with TRBD2. Germline CDR1 reads SGHKS; CDR2 reads YYEKEE (reference sequence). The V gene end was trimmed by 4 bases and the J gene end by 5 bases; junction bases not matched to a gene: 3. CDR3 length equals 13 residues. As DNA, the CDR3 is TGTGCCAGCAGCCACCGGGAGGGAGATACGCAGTATTTT. This sequence encodes CASSHREGDTQYF.

The V gene is TRBV4-1, the J gene TRBJ1-1; perhaps TRBD1 as D (6 bases). V lost 1 base and J lost 4, with 16 bases in between. The CDR3 totals 16 residues. Germline V gene lookup returns CDR1 MGHRA and CDR2 YSYEKL. The CDR3 protein is CASSQATGFRGTEAFF. The CDR3, as DNA: TGCGCCAGCAGCCAAGCAACAGGGTTTAGAGGCACTGAAGCTTTCTTT.

The V gene is TRBV9, the J gene TRBJ2-7; D is possibly TRBD2 (6 bases). The germline CDR1 and CDR2 sequences are SGDLS and YYNGEE. The CDR3 is 13 amino acids. Trimming took 3 bases from V and 3 from J, leaving 10 bases between them. The CDR3 is CASSGRLGYEQYF. CDR3 in DNA: TGTGCCAGCAGCGGGAGACTAGGCTACGAGCAGTACTTC.

This chain connects TRBV30 to TRBJ2-5; D might be TRBD2 (6 bases). Germline lookup yields CDR1 GTSNPN and CDR2 SVGIG (reference sequence). The length of the CDR3 is 14 residues. V was shortened by 1 base and J by 5 bases, with 14 bases between the two germline ends. CDR3 sequence reads: CAWSANLGGETQYF. CDR3 in DNA: TGTGCCTGGAGTGCCAACCTCGGAGGGGAGACCCAGTACTTC.

This clone was picked up one time. The rearrangement links TRBV11-1 to TRBJ2-6, with 10 bases matching TRBD1. This CDR3 spans 19 amino acids. Trimming removed 3 bases from V and 6 bases from J; junction bases left unmatched: 14. CDR1 SGHAT and CDR2 FQDESV come from the germline V gene (reference sequence). The CDR3 DNA is TGTGCCAGCAGCTTTGACCGACCTAGGGACAGGGGAGCGGCCAACGTCCTGACTTTC. The encoded protein is CASSFDRPRDRGAANVLTF.

The V call is TRBV5-5, the J call TRBJ2-5, with D possibly matching TRBD1 (6 bases). V dropped 0 bases and J dropped 3 bases, with 6 bases sitting between them. Germline values: CDR1 SGHKS, CDR2 YYEKEE (reference sequence). This CDR3 is built from 13 residues. CDR3 bases: TGTGCCAGCAGCTTGGAGGGGGAAGAGACCCAGTACTTC. It encodes CASSLEGEETQYF.

The J gene is TRBJ1-1, the V gene TRBV2, with D perhaps TRBD1 (5 bases). Germline lookup yields CDR1 SNHLY and CDR2 FYNNEI. This CDR3 spans 11 amino acids. V was pared by 4 bases and J by 8 bases, with 8 bases between. For the CDR3, the DNA is TGTGCCAGCAGTGTTTACAGGGAAGCTTTCTTT. The encoded protein is CASSVYREAFF.

The chain has TRBV19 and TRBJ2-1; D remains ambiguous. The CDR3 has 13 residues. Germline V gene lookup returns CDR1 LNHDA and CDR2 SQIVND (reference sequence). With 6 bases removed from V and 2 bases from J, the gap between germline ends came to 8 bases. Here the CDR3 DNA reads TGTGCCAGTAGCTTTCAGACCTACAATGAGCAGTTCTTC. Translation: CASSFQTYNEQFF.

The chain recombines TRBV7-9 with TRBJ2-7, with 9 bases identical to TRBD1. The CDR3 is 15 amino acids. Germline CDR1 SEHNR, CDR2 FQNEAQ (reference sequence). Trimming at V came to 5 bases and at J to 3 bases, leaving 8 bases not matched to a gene. The CDR3 is CASSTARQGVYEQYF. The DNA of the CDR3 is TGTGCCAGCAGCACGGCCCGACAGGGGGTCTACGAGCAGTACTTC.

V and J are TRBV9 and TRBJ2-3; D remains ambiguous. V was trimmed by 4 bases and J by 0 bases, leaving 12 bases between them. The V gene's germline CDR1 is SGDLS and CDR2 YYNGEE. The CDR3 covers 15 residues. The CDR3 DNA is TGTGCCAGCAGCTTAGCCGGAGTCAGCACAGATACGCAGTATTTT. As protein: CASSLAGVSTDTQYF.

CDR3 loop: CASSSSGRTDTQYF. CDR3 bases: TGTGCCAGCAGCTCATCTGGGAGAACAGATACGCAGTATTTT. The chain carries TRBV7-2 and TRBJ2-3; D is perhaps TRBD2 (5 bases). Trimming pared 4 bases from V and 3 bases from J, leaving 11 bases between. The CDR3 sequence is 14 residues long. The germline CDR1 and CDR2 sequences are SGHTA and FQGNSA.

This chain joins TRBV7-8 and TRBJ1-3; 9 nucleotides agree with TRBD1. Germline V gene sequence: CDR1 SGHVS, CDR2 FQNEAQ. The CDR3 has 17 residues. Trimming removed 5 bases from V and 4 bases from J; junction bases left unmatched: 12. This CDR3 is CASSQLSRTGVGNTIYF. The CDR3 region has the DNA TGTGCCAGCAGCCAACTCTCTCGGACAGGGGTCGGAAACACCATATATTTT. Drawing the rest from reference TRBV7-8 and TRBJ1-3, the complete variable domain is GAGVSQSPRYKVAKRGQDVALRCDPISGHVSLFWYQQALGQGPEFLTYFQNEAQLDKSGLPSDRFFAERPEGSVSTLKIQRTQQEDSAVYLCASSQLSRTGVGNTIYFGEGSWLTVV.

The chain carries TRBV11-2 and TRBJ2-5; tentatively, D is TRBD2 (5 bases). The CDR3 length is 14 residues. Trimming removed 5 bases from V and 5 bases from J, with 15 bases in between. CDR1 is SGHAT and CDR2 is FQNNGV in the germline V gene. This CDR3 reads CASSTKRVWETQYF. CDR3 nucleotides: TGTGCCAGCAGCACAAAGAGGGTTTGGGAGACCCAGTACTTC.

The chain recombines TRBV30 with TRBJ2-7, with 14 bases aligning to TRBD2. With 1 base clipped from V and 3 bases from J, the junction kept 2 bases outside the gene matches. The germline V gene has CDR1 GTSNPN and CDR2 SVGIG (reference sequence). The CDR3 totals 15 residues. CDR3 residues: CAWSGGLAGVYEQYF. For the CDR3, the DNA is TGTGCCTGGAGTGGGGGACTAGCGGGAGTCTACGAGCAGTACTTC.

This chain joins TRBV29-1 and TRBJ1-1, with TRBD1 matching 9 bases. Unmatched junction bases numbered 11, after V lost 6 bases and J lost 6 bases. CDR3 length equals 14 residues. Germline CDR1 reads SQVTM; CDR2 reads ANQGSEA. CDR3 sequence reads: CSVPTQGAGSEAFF. CDR3 DNA: TGCAGCGTGCCTACACAGGGGGCTGGCTCTGAAGCTTTCTTT. The whole variable domain, remainder taken from reference TRBV29-1 and TRBJ1-1, is SAVISQKPSRDICQRGTSLTIQCQVDSQVTMMFWYRQQPGQSLTLIATANQGSEATYESGFVIDKFPISRPNLTFSTLTVSNMSPEDSSIYLCSVPTQGAGSEAFFGQGTRLTVV.

This clone occurred a few times. The chain combines TRBV5-1 with TRBJ2-2; 10 bases map to TRBD1. The ends lost 5 bases at V and 4 bases at J; junction bases unmatched: 2. The CDR3 has 14 residues. CDR1 and CDR2 from the germline V gene are SGHRS and YFSETQ. CDR3 in amino acids: CASSRQGATGELFF. The DNA for the CDR3 is TGCGCCAGCAGTCGACAGGGGGCCACCGGGGAGCTGTTTTTT.

Points on this clone: Mismatch with germline at one junction end may stem from a read error. Other DNA sequences in the sample encode the same CDR3. CDR3 loop: CASSPPQGLAGVYEQYF. CDR3 coding DNA: TGTGCCAGTTCACCACCCCAGGGACTAGCGGGAGTATACGAGCAGTACTTC. This sequence joins TRBV18 and TRBJ2-7; 14 bases line up with TRBD2. This CDR3 is built from 17 residues. The germline V gene has CDR1 KGHSH and CDR2 LQKENI.

The chain recombines TRBV7-2 with TRBJ2-1; D is perhaps TRBD2 (6 bases). V was cut by 5 bases and J by 4 bases, with 21 bases left in between. This CDR3 spans 17 amino acids. Germline V gene data show CDR1 as SGHTA and CDR2 as FQGNSA. The CDR3 DNA reads TGTGCCAGCAGCCGAGCCGCCCTAGCGAGAAGATACAATGAGCAGTTCTTC. Its protein is CASSRAALARRYNEQFF.